The subject of this entry is one T cell receptor (beta chain). The target antigen is unknown. The source of the sample is a study of cytomegalovirus exposure and HLA in healthy donors. Overall study findings and caveats: Roughly uniform sequencing depth across donors was assumed, possibly incorrectly.

Per the germline V gene, CDR1 is LGHNA and CDR2 is YNFKEQ. V trimming: 5 bases; J trimming: 6 bases; junction bases outside the gene matches: 10. The CDR3 loop spans 16 amino acids. PCR used 60 Vbeta primers and 13 Jbeta primers. The data were produced by immunoSEQ multiplex PCR, yet TCRdb's version contains in-frame clones alone and is incomplete. Of around 130,000 clones listed, roughly 83% were seen once; the top ten hold roughly 1.2%. The sequence derives from a girl aged 2 to 9 in good health and CMV-seronegative. The chain employs TRBV4-2 and TRBJ1-6; 7 bases map to TRBD1. Sequenced: PBMCs. The CDR3 protein is CASSSTGVLFNSPLHF. CDR3 bases: TGTGCCAGCAGCTCCACAGGGGTATTATTTAATTCACCCCTCCACTTT.